This T cell receptor beta chain derives from a study of shared clonotypes between healthy human individuals. Study-level results: Relative to their counterparts shared across all four donors, non-shared clonotypes exhibited diminished generation probabilities.

With respect to this clone: What it binds is unknown. One end of the junction does not line up with germline, which may come from a read error.

Germline V CDR1 and CDR2: ENHRY, SYGVKD. CDR3 length equals 15 residues. Only in-frame clones appear in the TCRdb table, and some are missing; sequencing was by immunoSEQ multiplex PCR. The sample gives 2 million to 2.5 million clones, 85% to 95% of which show up once; 0.3% to 0.4% is in the top ten. Sequenced material: naive CD4+ T cells from PBMCs. This sample's subset: CD45RA+ positively selected. This TCR derives from a man between 18 and 29 years old in good health. Some clones in this sample may be carry-over from other donors' samples. The chain joins TRBV10-3 to TRBJ2-7, with 9 bases aligning to TRBD1. In DNA form, the CDR3 reads TGTGCCAGCAGTTACTCAGGACAGGGGAGGAAAGAGCAGTACTTC. Translation: CASSYSGQGRKEQYF.